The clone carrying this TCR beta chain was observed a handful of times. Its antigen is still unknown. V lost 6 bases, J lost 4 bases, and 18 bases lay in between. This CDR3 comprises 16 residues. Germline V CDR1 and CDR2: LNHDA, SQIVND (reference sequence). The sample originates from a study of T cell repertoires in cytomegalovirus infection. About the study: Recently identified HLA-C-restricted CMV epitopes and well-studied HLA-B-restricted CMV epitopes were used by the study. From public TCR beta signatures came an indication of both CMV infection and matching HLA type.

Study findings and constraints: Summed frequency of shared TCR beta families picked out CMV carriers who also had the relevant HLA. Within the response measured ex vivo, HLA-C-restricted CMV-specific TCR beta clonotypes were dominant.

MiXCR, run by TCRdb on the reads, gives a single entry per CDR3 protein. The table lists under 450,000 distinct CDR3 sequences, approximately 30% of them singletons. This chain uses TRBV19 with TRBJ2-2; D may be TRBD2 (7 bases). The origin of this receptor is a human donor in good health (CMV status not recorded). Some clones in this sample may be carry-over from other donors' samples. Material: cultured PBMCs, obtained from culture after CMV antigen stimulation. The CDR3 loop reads CASSPRGGRSTGELFF. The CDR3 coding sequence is TGTGCCAGTAGCCCAAGGGGGGGCCGGTCCACCGGGGAGCTGTTTTTT.